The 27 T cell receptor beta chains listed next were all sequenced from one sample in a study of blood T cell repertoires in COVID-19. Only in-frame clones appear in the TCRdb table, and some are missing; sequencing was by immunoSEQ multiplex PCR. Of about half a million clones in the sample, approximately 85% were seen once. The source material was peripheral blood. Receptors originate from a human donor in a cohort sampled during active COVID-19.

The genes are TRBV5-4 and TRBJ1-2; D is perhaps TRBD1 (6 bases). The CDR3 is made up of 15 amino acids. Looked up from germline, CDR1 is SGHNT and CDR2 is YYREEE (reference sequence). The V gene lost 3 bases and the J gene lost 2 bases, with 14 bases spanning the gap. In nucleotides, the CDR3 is TGTGCCAGCAGCTCGGGAGGGGGAGAGAACTATGGCTACACCTTC. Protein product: CASSSGGGENYGYTF.

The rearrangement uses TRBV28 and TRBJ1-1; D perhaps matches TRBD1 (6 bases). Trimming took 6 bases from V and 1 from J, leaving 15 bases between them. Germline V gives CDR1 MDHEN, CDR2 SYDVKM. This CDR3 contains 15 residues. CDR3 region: CASRKGGAGNTEAFF. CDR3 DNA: TGTGCCAGCAGGAAAGGGGGGGCAGGGAACACTGAAGCTTTCTTT.

CDR3 sequence: CASHQTGGYNEQFF. The CDR3 nucleotides are TGTGCCAGCCACCAGACAGGGGGCTACAATGAGCAGTTCTTC. The chain links TRBV19 to TRBJ2-1; 9 positions match TRBD1. Germline values: CDR1 LNHDA, CDR2 SQIVND (reference sequence). The V and J ends lost 9 bases and 3 bases, in that order; junction bases with no gene match: 6. CDR3 length: 14 amino acids.

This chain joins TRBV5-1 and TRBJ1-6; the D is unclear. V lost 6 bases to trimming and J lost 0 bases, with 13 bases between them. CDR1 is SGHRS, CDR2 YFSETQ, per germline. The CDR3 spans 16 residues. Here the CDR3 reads CASKIQYSSYNSPLHF. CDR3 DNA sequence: TGCGCCAGCAAAATCCAATACAGCTCCTATAATTCACCCCTCCACTTT.

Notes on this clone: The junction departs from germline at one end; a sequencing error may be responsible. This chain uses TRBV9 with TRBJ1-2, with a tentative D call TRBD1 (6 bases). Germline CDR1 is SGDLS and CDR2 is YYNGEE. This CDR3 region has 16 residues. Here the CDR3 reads CASSVDGSGAKYGYTF. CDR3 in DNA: TGTGCCAGCAGCGTAGATGGGTCAGGGGCTAAGTATGGCTACACCTTC. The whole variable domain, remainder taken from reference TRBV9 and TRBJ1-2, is DSGVTQTPKHLITATGQRVTLRCSPRSGDLSVYWYQQSLDQGLQFLIQYYNGEERAKGNILERFSAQQFPDLHSELNLSSLELGDSALYFCASSVDGSGAKYGYTFGSGTRLTVV.

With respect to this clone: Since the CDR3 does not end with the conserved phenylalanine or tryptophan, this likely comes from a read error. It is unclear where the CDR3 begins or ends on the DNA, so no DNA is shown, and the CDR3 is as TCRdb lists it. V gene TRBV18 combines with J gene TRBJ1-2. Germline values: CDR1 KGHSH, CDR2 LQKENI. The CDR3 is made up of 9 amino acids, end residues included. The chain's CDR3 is CASSPVSFL.

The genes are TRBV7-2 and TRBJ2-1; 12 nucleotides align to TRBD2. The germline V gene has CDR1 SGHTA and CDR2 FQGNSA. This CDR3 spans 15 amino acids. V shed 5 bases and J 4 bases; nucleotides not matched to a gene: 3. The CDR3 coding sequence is TGTGCCAGCAGCATAGGACTAGCGGGATACAATGAGCAGTTCTTC. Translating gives CASSIGLAGYNEQFF.

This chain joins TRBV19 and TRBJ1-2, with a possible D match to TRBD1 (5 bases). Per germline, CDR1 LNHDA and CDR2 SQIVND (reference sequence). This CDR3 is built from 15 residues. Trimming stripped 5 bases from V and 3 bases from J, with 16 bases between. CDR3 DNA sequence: TGTGCCAGTAGTCTACCAGGGTCGGGGGACTATGGCTACACCTTC. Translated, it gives CASSLPGSGDYGYTF.

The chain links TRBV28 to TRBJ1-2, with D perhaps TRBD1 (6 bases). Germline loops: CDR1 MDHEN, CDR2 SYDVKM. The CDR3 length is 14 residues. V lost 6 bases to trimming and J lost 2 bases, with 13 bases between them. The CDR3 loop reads CASSAIGTNYGYTF. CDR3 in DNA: TGTGCCAGCAGCGCAATCGGGACAAACTATGGCTACACCTTC.

The chain's CDR3 is CASSYSETGINTEAFF. The CDR3 nucleotides are TGTGCCAGCAGTTACTCGGAGACAGGAATTAACACTGAAGCTTTCTTT. The V call is TRBV6-2 or TRBV6-3, the J call TRBJ1-1, with D possibly being TRBD1 (6 bases). The germline CDR1 and CDR2 sequences are MNHEY and SVGEGT. Deletions cut 0 bases from V and 2 bases from J, with 13 bases between. CDR3 length: 16 amino acids.

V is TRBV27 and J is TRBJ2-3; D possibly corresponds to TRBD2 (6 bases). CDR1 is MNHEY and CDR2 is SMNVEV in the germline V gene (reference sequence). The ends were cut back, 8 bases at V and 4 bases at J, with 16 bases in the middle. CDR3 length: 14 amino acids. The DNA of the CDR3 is TGTGCCAGCGGCGGGGCAGGGTTTCCAGATACGCAGTATTTT. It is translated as CASGGAGFPDTQYF.

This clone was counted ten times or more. DNA for the CDR3: TGTGCCAGCAGCGAGCGACTCGGGGATTCCTATAATTCACCCCTCCACTTT. Protein product: CASSERLGDSYNSPLHF. The chain joins TRBV9 to TRBJ1-6, with D unresolved. Per germline, CDR1 SGDLS and CDR2 YYNGEE. V gave up 3 bases and J gave up 1 base, with 14 bases separating them. CDR3 length: 17 amino acids. Supplemented by reference TRBV9 and TRBJ1-6, the full variable domain reads DSGVTQTPKHLITATGQRVTLRCSPRSGDLSVYWYQQSLDQGLQFLIQYYNGEERAKGNILERFSAQQFPDLHSELNLSSLELGDSALYFCASSERLGDSYNSPLHFGNGTRLTVT.

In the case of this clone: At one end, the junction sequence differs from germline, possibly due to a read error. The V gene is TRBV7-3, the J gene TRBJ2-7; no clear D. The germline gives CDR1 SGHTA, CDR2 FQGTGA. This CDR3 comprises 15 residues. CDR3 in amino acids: CASSCPHLTSDEQYF. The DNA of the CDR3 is TGTGCCAGCAGCTGCCCCCATCTAACCTCCGACGAGCAGTACTTC.

CDR3 residues: CAISDGTANTEAFF. The DNA of the CDR3 is TGTGCCATCAGTGACGGGACAGCGAACACTGAAGCTTTCTTT. V is TRBV10-3 and J is TRBJ1-1; TRBD1 matches at 7 bases. Losses at the gene ends were 3 bases for V and 1 base for J; bases not matched to a gene: 2. This CDR3 contains 14 residues. CDR1 is ENHRY, CDR2 SYGVKD, per germline.

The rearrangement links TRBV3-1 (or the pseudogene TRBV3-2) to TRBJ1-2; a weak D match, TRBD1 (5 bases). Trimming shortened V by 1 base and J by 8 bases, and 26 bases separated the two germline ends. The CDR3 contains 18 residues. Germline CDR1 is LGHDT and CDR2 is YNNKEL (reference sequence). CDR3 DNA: TGTGCCAGCAGCCAAGGGGGCCACGGCGGGGTAGGGTCCGGCGGCTACACCTTC. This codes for CASSQGGHGGVGSGGYTF.

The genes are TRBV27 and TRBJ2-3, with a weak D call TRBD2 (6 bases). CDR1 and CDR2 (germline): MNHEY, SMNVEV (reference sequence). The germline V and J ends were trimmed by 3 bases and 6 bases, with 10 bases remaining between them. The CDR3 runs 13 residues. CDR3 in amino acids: CASSLSGGDTQYF. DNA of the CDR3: TGTGCCAGCAGTTTGAGTGGGGGGGATACGCAGTATTTT.

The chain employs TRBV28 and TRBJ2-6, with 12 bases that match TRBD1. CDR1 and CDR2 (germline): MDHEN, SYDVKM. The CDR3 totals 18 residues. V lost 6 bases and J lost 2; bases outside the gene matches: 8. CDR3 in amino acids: CASSTAGTGGAGANVLTF. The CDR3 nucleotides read TGTGCCAGCAGCACCGCCGGGACAGGGGGCGCTGGGGCCAACGTCCTGACTTTC. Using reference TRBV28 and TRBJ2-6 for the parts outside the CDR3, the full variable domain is DVKVTQSSRYLVKRTGEKVFLECVQDMDHENMFWYRQDPGLGLRLIYFSYDVKMKEKGDIPEGYSVSREKKERFSLILESASTNQTSMYLCASSTAGTGGAGANVLTFGAGSRLTVL.

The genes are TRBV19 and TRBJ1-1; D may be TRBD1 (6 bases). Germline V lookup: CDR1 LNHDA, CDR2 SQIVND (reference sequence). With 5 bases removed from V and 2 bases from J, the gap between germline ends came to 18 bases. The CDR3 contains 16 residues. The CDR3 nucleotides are TGTGCCAGTAGTCTCTCGGGGAGGGGGATTAACACTGAAGCTTTCTTT. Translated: CASSLSGRGINTEAFF.

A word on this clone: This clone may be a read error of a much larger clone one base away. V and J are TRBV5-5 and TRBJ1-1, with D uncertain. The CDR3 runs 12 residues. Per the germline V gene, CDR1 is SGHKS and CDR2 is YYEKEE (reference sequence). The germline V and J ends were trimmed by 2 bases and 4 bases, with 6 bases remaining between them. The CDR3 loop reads CASSLGVTEAFF. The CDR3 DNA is TGTGCCAGCAGCTTAGGAGTCACTGAAGCTTTCTTT.

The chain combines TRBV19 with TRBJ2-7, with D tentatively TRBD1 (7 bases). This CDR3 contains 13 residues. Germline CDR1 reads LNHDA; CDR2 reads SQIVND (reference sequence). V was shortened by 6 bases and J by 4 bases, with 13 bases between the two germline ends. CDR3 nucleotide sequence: TGTGCCAGTAGCCGCAGGGGGGAGTACGAGCAGTACTTC. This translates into CASSRRGEYEQYF.

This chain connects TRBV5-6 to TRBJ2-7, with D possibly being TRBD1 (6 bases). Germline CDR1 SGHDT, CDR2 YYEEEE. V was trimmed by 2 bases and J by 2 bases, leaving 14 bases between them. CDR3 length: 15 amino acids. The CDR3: CASSLGRRGTYEQYF. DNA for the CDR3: TGTGCCAGCAGCTTAGGGCGCAGGGGAACCTACGAGCAGTACTTC.

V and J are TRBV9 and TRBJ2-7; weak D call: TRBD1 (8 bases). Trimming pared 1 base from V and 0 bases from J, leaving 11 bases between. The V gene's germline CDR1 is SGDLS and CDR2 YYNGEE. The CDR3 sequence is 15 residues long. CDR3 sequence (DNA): TGTGCCAGCAGCGTAAGCGGGACAGGCTCCTACGAGCAGTACTTC. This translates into CASSVSGTGSYEQYF.

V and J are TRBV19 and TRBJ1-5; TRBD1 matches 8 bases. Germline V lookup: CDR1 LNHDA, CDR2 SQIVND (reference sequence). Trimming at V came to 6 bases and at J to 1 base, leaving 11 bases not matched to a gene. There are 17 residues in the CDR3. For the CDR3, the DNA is TGTGCCAGTAGACCCCCCGGACAGGGTTTAAGCAATCAGCCCCAGCATTTT. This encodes CASRPPGQGLSNQPQHF.

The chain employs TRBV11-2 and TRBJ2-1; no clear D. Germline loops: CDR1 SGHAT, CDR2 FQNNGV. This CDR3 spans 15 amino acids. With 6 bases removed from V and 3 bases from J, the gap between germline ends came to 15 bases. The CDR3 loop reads CASRAQALVYNEQFF. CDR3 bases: TGTGCCAGCAGGGCCCAAGCGTTAGTCTACAATGAGCAGTTCTTC.

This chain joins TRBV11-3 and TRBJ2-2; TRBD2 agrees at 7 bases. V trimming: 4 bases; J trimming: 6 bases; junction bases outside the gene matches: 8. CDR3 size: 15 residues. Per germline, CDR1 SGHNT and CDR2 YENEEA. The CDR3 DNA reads TGTGCCAGCAGCTCCGGGGGAGGGCTCGCCGGGGAGCTGTTTTTT. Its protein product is CASSSGGGLAGELFF.

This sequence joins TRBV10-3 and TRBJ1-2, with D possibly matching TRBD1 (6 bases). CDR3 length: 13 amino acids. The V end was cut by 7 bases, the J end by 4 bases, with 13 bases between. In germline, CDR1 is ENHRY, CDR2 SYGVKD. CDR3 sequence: CAITHREGYGYTF. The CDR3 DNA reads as TGTGCCATCACTCACAGGGAAGGCTATGGCTACACCTTC.

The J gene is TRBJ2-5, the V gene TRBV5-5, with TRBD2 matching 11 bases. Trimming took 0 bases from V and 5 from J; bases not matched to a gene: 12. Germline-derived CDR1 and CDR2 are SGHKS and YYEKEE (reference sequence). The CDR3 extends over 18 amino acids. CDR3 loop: CASSLALISGRAEETQYF. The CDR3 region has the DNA TGTGCCAGCAGCTTGGCATTAATTAGCGGGAGGGCCGAGGAGACCCAGTACTTC.